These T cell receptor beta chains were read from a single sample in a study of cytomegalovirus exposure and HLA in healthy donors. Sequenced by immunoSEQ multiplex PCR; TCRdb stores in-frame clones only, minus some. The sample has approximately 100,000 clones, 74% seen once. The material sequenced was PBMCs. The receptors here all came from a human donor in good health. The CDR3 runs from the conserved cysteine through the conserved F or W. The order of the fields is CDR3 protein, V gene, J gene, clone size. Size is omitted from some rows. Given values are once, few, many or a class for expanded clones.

CASSYGGRAGHSTDTQYF,TRBV11-2,TRBJ2-3,.
CASRPTGSNEQFF,TRBV6-5,TRBJ2-1,.
CAWSRTGIGPYEQYF,TRBV30,.,.
CASLEGEYNEQFF,TRBV7-2,TRBJ2-1,.
CASSIREHYEQYF,TRBV19,TRBJ2-7,.
CAWSAYRGFSKNTEAFF,TRBV30,TRBJ1-1,.
CAWSVISGGNQPQHF,TRBV30,TRBJ1-5,.
CASRRDSSLSDTQYF,TRBV9,TRBJ2-3,.
CASRRGAGGATDTQYF,TRBV6-4,TRBJ2-3,.
CASSLQGVRVDIQYF,TRBV5-1,TRBJ2-4,.
CASSELSGSGHEQYF,TRBV25-1,TRBJ2-7,.
CASSLQGRMQDTQYF,TRBV27,TRBJ2-3,.
CASSSDRGWAEAFF,TRBV5-6,TRBJ1-1,.
CASRGGGAAMNEQFF,TRBV6-1,TRBJ2-1,.
CASSGPPPLGGYEQYF,TRBV6-1,TRBJ2-7,.
CASSGVVNTEAFF,TRBV25-1,TRBJ1-1,once
CASSRTANQPQHF,TRBV5-5,TRBJ1-5,few
CSVAGGREKLFF,TRBV29-1,TRBJ1-4,.
CASSNRSLAPSEAFF,TRBV11-2,TRBJ1-1,.
CASSLRGRLAVQFF,TRBV27,TRBJ2-1,.
CASSFPGQGNEKLFF,TRBV5-6,TRBJ1-4,.
CASSIRQGYYEQYF,TRBV19,TRBJ2-7,.
CASSEGRRSGEQYF,TRBV2,TRBJ2-7,.
CASSHLRLAGDQETQYF,TRBV4-1,TRBJ2-5,.
CASSGRLGRGSEKLFF,TRBV7-9,TRBJ1-4,.
CASIPIGGKNIQYF,TRBV5-4,TRBJ2-4,.
CASSRRTPGTHTNEKLFF,TRBV27,TRBJ1-4,.
CASTRLAGSYEQYF,TRBV2,TRBJ2-7,few
CASSTSGTGDGYTF,TRBV18,TRBJ1-2,.
CASSSGTSGTYTDTQYF,TRBV5-4,TRBJ2-3,.
CASRRSYEQYF,TRBV7-2,TRBJ2-7,.